What follows describes a single TCR beta chain. Data came from immunoSEQ multiplex PCR; TCRdb stores just in-frame clones and leaves some out. The top ten hold 0.38% of the sample, which has over 45,000 clones, roughly nine tenths seen once. Trimming stripped 1 base from V and 0 bases from J, with 10 bases between. CDR1 and CDR2 (germline): SGHRS, YFSETQ. The CDR3 is made up of 15 amino acids. This sample was included in a study of T cell changes during pregnancy in multiple sclerosis. This TCR came from a female donor with multiple sclerosis, enrolled in a pregnancy study. The sample consisted of CD4+ T cells from peripheral blood mononuclear cells, taken in the third trimester of pregnancy. The rearrangement joins TRBV5-1 to TRBJ1-1; D is perhaps TRBD1 (5 bases). The CDR3 region is CASSLYGDLNTEAFF. The CDR3 nucleotides are TGCGCCAGCAGCTTGTATGGGGACTTGAACACTGAAGCTTTCTTT.